Given below is one T cell receptor beta chain in context. Repertoires were generated with immunoSEQ multiplex PCR, while TCRdb's copy carries only in-frame clones and drops some. The sample contains about 170,000 clones, about 90% of which appear only once. This sample is part of a study of blood T cell repertoires in COVID-19. The V gene's germline CDR1 is MNHEY and CDR2 SMNVEV (reference sequence). This CDR3 is built from 16 residues. V lost 1 base and J lost 7; bases outside the gene matches: 10. J is TRBJ2-1 and V is TRBV27; 7 bases are a match to TRBD1. Sequencing was performed on PBMCs or T cells enriched from blood (not recorded which). The sequence was collected from a woman aged 45-65 years who had recovered from COVID-19. The CDR3 coding sequence is TGTGCCAGCAGTTTATACAACTCCGGGACAGCAAATGAGCAGTTCTTC. Protein product: CASSLYNSGTANEQFF.